This TCR beta chain is drawn from a study of blood T cell repertoires in COVID-19 (dated by TCRdb to the early 2020s). A note on the overall study: Samples covering the acute and convalescent phases of COVID-19 were provided by collaborators in the United States, Italy and Spain. The material from the prospective study consisted of cDNA or gDNA derived from T cells, B-cell-depleted T cells, or PBMCs. The dataset comprised deeply sampled blood TCRbeta repertoires from subjects exposed to, actively infected with, or recovered from COVID-19. The repertoires were released in a freely available public database meant as a resource for research on the immune response to SARS-CoV-2. Samples came from the ongoing ImmuneRACE study (first 160 participants) plus 1,254 subjects from 6 global collaborators. Nearly every sample came with metadata listing a de-identified subject ID, COVID-19 status, age in years and sex. Where available, HLA class I and class II types were obtained from metadata supplied by the sample provider rather than from assay-based typing. Study-wide conclusions, independent of this receptor: Clinical and demographic metadata were provided uncurated, with the amount varying by source and participant.

TCRbeta CDR3 regions were amplified from genomic DNA using the immunoSEQ Assay, a bias-controlled multiplex PCR. Regarding the original processing steps: The number of nucleated cells in each sample was estimated from the amplification of reference gene primers within the assay. Sequence reads were collapsed and filtered to measure the absolute abundance of every unique TCRbeta CDR3 rearrangement. For each sample, productive Simpson clonality was calculated as the square root of Simpson's diversity index over productive rearrangements. Here the immuneACCESS table is served through TCRdb, limited to in-frame sequences with V and J called. Missing clones are a known gap in these copies; in checked studies unresolved V genes cover under half, and the rest lacks a known reason. V, J and clone size are those of that table, while D and trimming were read from the DNA. The sample table holds about 130,000 clones, of which about four fifths were seen once. Around 13% of the sample is in the top ten clones.

A second Seattle source provided samples from volunteer blood donors who had recovered from COVID-19. The collaborating institutions used their own protocols to collect whole blood in K2EDTA tubes. Collaborator samples were shipped for TCRbeta analysis as frozen whole blood, isolated PBMCs, or DNA extracted from either sample type. Notes on this clone: There is no known antigen for this receptor. No clone much larger than this one lies a single base away; base qualities are absent.

Via the germline V gene, CDR1 is SGHAT and CDR2 FQNNGV. Inclusive of the bounding cysteine and phenylalanine, the CDR3 is 14 residues long. The entry retains the CDR3 DNA only, 42 bases that are in frame from base 1. V sheds 5 bases and J sheds 2 bases, leaving 13 bases between their ends. The receptor was isolated from a woman aged 30 to 39 who had recovered from COVID-19. The rearrangement joined TRBV11-2 to TRBJ2-7; a confident D gene designation cannot be given. The sample was peripheral blood. The CDR3 region: CASSLIPGPYEQYF. The sequenced DNA: TGTGCCAGCAGCCTAATTCCCGGTCCCTACGAGCAGTACTTC.